This TCR beta chain was sequenced for a study of T cell responses to AZD1222 COVID-19 vaccine. Germline V gene data show CDR1 as GTSNPN and CDR2 as SVGIG (reference sequence). The CDR3 runs to 15 residues. Some clones are missing from TCRdb's copy, which holds only in-frame ones; the method was immunoSEQ multiplex PCR. The sample holds about 55,000 clones, around 90% seen once. This clone was found once. The target antigen is unknown. Mismatch with germline at one junction end may stem from a read error. Findings of the study overall: Two AZD1222 administrations were followed by greater Spike-specific TCR breadth and depth. Donor demographics were predominantly white British with a female majority; clonal diversity may be underestimated. Vaccine-associated CD4 TCRs spanned spike, dominant at 160-218 and 743-854. Repertoires were collected only later (after the peak T cell response had occurred).

The sequence was collected from an adult in good health. Sequences were derived from peripheral blood, sampled on day 0 of AZD1222 vaccination. The chain combines TRBV30 with TRBJ1-3; maybe TRBD1 (5 bases). The chain's CDR3 is CAWTLSGGSGHTIYF. The CDR3 nucleotides read TGTGCCTGGACACTGAGCGGGGGGAGTGGACACACCATATATTTT. Combining the CDR3 with reference TRBV30 and TRBJ1-3 gives the whole variable domain SQTIHQWPATLVQPVGSPLSLECTVEGTSNPNLYWYRQAAGRGLQLLFYSVGIGQISSEVPQNLSASRPQDRQFILSSKKLLLSDSGFYLCAWTLSGGSGHTIYFGEGSWLTVV.